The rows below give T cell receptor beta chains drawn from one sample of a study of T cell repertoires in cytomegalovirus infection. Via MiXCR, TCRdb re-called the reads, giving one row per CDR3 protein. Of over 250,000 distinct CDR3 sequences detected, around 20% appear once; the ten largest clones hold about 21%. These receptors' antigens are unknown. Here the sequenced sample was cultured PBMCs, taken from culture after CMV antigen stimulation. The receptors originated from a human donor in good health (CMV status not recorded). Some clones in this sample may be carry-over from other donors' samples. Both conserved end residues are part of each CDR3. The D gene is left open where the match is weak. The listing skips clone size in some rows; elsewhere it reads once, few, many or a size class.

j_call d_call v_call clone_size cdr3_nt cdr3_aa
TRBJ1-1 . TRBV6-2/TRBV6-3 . TGTGCCAGCAGTCAGTACGGGAACACTGAAGCTTTCTTT CASSQYGNTEAFF
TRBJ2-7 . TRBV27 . TGTGCCAGCAGTTCCGGACAGCTGTCCTACGAGCAGTACTTC CASSSGQLSYEQYF
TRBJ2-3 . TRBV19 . TGTGCCAGTAGTATCAAGCGTGTCGCAGATACGCAGTATTTT CASSIKRVADTQYF
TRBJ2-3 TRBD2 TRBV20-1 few TGCAGTGCACCCACTAGCGCTTACACAGATACGCAGTATTTT CSAPTSAYTDTQYF
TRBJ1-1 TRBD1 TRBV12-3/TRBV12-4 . TGTGCCAGCAGTAACTATCGGACAGGGAACACTGAAGCTTTCTTT CASSNYRTGNTEAFF
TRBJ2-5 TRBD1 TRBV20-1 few TGCAGTGCTCTGGACAGGGGTTCTTACGCGGGCCAAGAGACCCAGTACTTC CSALDRGSYAGQETQYF
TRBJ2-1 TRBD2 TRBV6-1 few TGTGCCAGCAGTGGAGGGACTAGTAGAGTCTACAATGAGCAGTTCTTC CASSGGTSRVYNEQFF
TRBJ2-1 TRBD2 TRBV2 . TGTGCCGTCCTAGCGGGGAGCTCCTACAATGAGCAGTTCTTC CAVLAGSSYNEQFF
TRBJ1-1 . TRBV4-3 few TGCGCCAGCTCCTGGAGGGGGAAGCCTACTGAAGCTTTCTTT CASSWRGKPTEAFF
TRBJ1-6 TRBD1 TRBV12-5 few TGTGCTAGTGGTTCGCCGGGACAGGGTACAAATTCACCCCTCCACTTT CASGSPGQGTNSPLHF
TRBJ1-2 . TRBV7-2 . TGTGCCAGCAGCTCCTCTTTAGTAGGCTACACCTTC CASSSSLVGYTF
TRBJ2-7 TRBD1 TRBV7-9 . TGTGCCAGCACCTCTCCTCCGGGACAGGTCTACGAGCAGTACTTC CASTSPPGQVYEQYF
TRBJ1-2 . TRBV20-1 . TGCAGCCTTCACGTCCAGTCCGCTAACTATGGCTACACCTTC CSLHVQSANYGYTF
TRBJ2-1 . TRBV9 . TGTGCCAGCAGCGACGGGCTAGCAGTCAACTACAATGAGCAGTTCTTC CASSDGLAVNYNEQFF
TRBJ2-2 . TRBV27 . TGTGCCAGTTCCAGGCGGGGGAACACCGGGGAGCTGTTTTTT CASSRRGNTGELFF
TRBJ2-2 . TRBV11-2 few TGTGCCAGCAGCCTAACTAGGGTCGCCGGGGAGCTGTTTTTT CASSLTRVAGELFF
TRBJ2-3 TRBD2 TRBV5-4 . TGTGCCAGCAGCGCCCAGAAGGTAGCGGGAGTTGGAGTCACAGATACGCAGTATTTT CASSAQKVAGVGVTDTQYF
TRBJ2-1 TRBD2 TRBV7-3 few TGTGCCAGCAGCTCCCGGGCGGGAGGTAAGCTGGGCTCCTACAATGAGCAGTTCTTC CASSSRAGGKLGSYNEQFF
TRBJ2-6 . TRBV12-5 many TGTGCTAGTGGTTTGGTACTCGGCAGGGACCGCCCTATAAGCTCTGGGGCCAACGTCCTGACTTTC CASGLVLGRDRPISSGANVLTF
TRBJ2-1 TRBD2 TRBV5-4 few TGTGCCAGCAGCTTCGGGACTAGCGGGAGACCCCCCTACAATGAGCAGTTCTTC CASSFGTSGRPPYNEQFF
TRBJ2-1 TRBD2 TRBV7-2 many TGTGCCAGCAGCTGGTCTAGCGGGAACGATGAGCAGTTCTTC CASSWSSGNDEQFF
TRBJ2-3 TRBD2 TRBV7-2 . TGTGCCAGCAGCTCACTAGCGGGAGGGGGGTATACGCAGTATTTT CASSSLAGGGYTQYF
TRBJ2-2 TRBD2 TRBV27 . TGTGCCAGCAGTTTACTAAGCGGGAGATATGGCGGGGAGCTGTTTTTT CASSLLSGRYGGELFF
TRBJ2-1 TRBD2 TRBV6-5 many TGTGCCAGCAGGAAAGCGGGAGGGGGGAATGAGCAGTTCTTC CASRKAGGGNEQFF
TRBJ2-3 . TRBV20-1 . TGCAGTGCCCTAGGCCGCACAGATACGCAGTATTTT CSALGRTDTQYF
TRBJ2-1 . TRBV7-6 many TGTGCCAGCAGCTTGCCAGGGATTTACAATGAGCAGTTCTTC CASSLPGIYNEQFF
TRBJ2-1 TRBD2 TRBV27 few TGTGCCAGCAGTTTGGCTTTTAGCGGGGGTGTGTACAATGAGCAGTTCTTC CASSLAFSGGVYNEQFF
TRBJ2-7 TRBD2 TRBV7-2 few TGTGCCAGCAGCTTAGGGACTAGCGGGAGGGACGAGCAGTACTTC CASSLGTSGRDEQYF
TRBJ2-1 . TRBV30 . TGTGCCTGGAGGGACCGAGGAGGGCCATACAATGAGCAGTTCTTC CAWRDRGGPYNEQFF
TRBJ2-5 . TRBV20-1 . TGCAGTGCTAGAGATCCCGTGCAGTACTTC CSARDPVQYF